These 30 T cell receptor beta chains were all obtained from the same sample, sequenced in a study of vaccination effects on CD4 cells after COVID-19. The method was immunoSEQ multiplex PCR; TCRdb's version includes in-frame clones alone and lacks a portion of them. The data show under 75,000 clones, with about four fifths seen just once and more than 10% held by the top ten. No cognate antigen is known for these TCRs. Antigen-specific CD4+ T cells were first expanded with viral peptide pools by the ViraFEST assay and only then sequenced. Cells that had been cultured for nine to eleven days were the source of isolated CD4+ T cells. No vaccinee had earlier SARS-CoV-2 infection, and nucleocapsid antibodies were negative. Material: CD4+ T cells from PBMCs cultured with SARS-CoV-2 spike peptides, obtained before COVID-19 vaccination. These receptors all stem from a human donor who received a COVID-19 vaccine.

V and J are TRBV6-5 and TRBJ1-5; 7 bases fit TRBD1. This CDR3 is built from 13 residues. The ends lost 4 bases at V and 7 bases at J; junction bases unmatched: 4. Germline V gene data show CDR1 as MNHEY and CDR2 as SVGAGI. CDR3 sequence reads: CASSFGTAQPQHF. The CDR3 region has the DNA TGTGCCAGCAGTTTCGGGACAGCGCAGCCCCAGCATTTT.

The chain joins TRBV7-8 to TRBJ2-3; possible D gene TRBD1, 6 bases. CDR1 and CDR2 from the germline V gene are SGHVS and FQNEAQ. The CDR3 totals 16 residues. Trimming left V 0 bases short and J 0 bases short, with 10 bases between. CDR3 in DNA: TGTGCCAGCAGCTTAGCGACAGGACCAAGCACAGATACGCAGTATTTT. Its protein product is CASSLATGPSTDTQYF.

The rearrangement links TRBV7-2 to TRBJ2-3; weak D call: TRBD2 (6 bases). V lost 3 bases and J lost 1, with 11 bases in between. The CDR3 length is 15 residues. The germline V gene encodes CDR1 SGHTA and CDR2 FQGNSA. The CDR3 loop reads CASSFDSSGTDTQYF. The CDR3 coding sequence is TGTGCCAGCAGCTTCGATTCTAGCGGCACAGATACGCAGTATTTT.

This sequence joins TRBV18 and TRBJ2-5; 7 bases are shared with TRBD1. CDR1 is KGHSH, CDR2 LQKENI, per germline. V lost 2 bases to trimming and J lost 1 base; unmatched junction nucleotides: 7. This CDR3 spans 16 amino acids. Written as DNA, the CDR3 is TGTGCCAGCTCACCAATGACAGGGTCGGCCCAAGAGACCCAGTACTTC. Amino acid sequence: CASSPMTGSAQETQYF.

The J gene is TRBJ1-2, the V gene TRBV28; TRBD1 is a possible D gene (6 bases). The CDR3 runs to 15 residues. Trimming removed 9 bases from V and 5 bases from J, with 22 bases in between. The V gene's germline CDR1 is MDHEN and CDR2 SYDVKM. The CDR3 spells CASRGGGARYYGYTF. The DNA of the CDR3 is TGTGCCAGTAGGGGGGGAGGGGCGCGTTATTATGGCTACACCTTC.

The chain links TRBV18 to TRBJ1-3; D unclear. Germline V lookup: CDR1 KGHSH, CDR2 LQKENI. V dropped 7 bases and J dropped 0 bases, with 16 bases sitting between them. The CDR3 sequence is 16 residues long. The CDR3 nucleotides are TGTGCCAGCTTCCCGGTCCCAGGTAGCTCTGGAAACACCATATATTTT. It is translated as CASFPVPGSSGNTIYF. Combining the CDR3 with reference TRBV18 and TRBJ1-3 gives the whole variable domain NAGVMQNPRHLVRRRGQEARLRCSPMKGHSHVYWYRQLPEEGLKFMVYLQKENIIDESGMPKERFSAEFPKEGPSILRIQQVVRGDSAAYFCASFPVPGSSGNTIYFGEGSWLTVV.

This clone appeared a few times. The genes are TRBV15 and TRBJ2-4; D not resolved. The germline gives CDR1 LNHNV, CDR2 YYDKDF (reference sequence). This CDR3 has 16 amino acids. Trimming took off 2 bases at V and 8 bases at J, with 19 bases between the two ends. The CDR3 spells CATSRIYRGEDDIQYF. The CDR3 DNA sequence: TGTGCCACCAGCAGAATCTATCGAGGCGAAGATGACATTCAGTACTTC.

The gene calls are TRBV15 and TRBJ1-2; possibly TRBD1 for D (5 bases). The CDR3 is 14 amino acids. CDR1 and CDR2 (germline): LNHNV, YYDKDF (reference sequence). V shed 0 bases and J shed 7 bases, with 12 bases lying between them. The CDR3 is CATSRDRQGVGYTF. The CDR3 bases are TGTGCCACCAGCAGAGACCGGCAGGGAGTTGGCTACACCTTC.

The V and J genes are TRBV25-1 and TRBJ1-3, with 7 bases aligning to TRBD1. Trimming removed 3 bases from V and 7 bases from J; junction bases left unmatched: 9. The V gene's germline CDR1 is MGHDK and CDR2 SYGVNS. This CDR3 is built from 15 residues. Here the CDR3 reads CASSDSTGAVNTIYF. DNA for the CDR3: TGTGCCAGCAGTGACTCTACAGGGGCGGTCAACACCATATATTTT. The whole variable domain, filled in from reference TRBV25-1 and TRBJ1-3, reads EADIYQTPRYLVIGTGKKITLECSQTMGHDKMYWYQQDPGMELHLIHYSYGVNSTEKGDLSSESTVSRIRTEHFPLTLESARPSHTSQYLCASSDSTGAVNTIYFGEGSWLTVV.

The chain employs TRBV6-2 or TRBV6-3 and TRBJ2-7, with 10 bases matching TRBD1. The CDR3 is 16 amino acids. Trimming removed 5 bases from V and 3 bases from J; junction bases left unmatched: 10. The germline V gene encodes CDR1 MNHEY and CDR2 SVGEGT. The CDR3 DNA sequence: TGTGCCAGCAGTGGACCCGGGACAGGGGCGGGCTACGAGCAGTACGTC. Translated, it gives CASSGPGTGAGYEQYV.

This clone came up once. The CDR3 bases are TGTGCCAGCAGTGAGGGTGAAGCTTTCTTT. It specifies CASSEGEAFF. J is TRBJ1-1 and V is TRBV2; D remains ambiguous. Trimming removed 3 bases at V and 7 bases at J, with 3 bases between. The CDR3 sequence is 10 residues long. Germline CDR1 is SNHLY and CDR2 is FYNNEI.

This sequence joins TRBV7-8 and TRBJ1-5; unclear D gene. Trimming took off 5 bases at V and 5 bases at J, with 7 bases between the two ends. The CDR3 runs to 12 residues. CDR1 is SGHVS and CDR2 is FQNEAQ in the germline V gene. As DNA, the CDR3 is TGTGCCAGCAGCCGCCGGGATCAGCCCCAGCATTTT. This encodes CASSRRDQPQHF.

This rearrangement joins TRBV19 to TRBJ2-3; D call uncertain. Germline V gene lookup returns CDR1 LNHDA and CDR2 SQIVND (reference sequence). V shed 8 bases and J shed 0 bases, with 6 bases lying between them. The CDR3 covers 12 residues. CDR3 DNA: TGTGCCAGTGGGTATAGCACAGATACGCAGTATTTT. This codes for CASGYSTDTQYF.

The DNA for the CDR3 is TGTGCCAGCAGTTCGCCAGGGGGATTAGGGGAAAAACTGTTTTTT. It codes for CASSSPGGLGEKLFF. V and J are TRBV28 and TRBJ1-4, with 7 bases that match TRBD1. The CDR3 is 15 amino acids. Germline V CDR1 and CDR2: MDHEN, SYDVKM. The junction had 10 bases not matched to a gene; V was cut back by 4 bases and J by 8 bases.

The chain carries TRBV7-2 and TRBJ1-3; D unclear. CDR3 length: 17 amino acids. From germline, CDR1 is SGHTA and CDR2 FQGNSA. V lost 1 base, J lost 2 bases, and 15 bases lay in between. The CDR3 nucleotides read TGTGCCAGCAGCTTAGTTCGGTCCGCCGAGACTGGAAACACCATATATTTT. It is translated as CASSLVRSAETGNTIYF.

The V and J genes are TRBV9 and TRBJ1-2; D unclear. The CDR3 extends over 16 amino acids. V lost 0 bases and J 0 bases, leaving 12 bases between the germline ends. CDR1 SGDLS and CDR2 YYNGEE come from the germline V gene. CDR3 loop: CASSVDTELTNYGYTF. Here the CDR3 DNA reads TGTGCCAGCAGCGTAGACACAGAACTTACTAACTATGGCTACACCTTC.

This chain's CDR3 is CASSLEYGGETQYF. In DNA, the CDR3 is TGTGCCAGCAGCTTAGAATATGGAGGAGAGACCCAGTACTTC. The V call is TRBV7-9, the J call TRBJ2-5; the D gene is possibly TRBD2 (5 bases). The V end was cut by 1 base, the J end by 4 bases, with 10 bases between. CDR1 is SEHNR and CDR2 is FQNEAQ in the germline V gene (reference sequence). The CDR3 extends over 14 amino acids.

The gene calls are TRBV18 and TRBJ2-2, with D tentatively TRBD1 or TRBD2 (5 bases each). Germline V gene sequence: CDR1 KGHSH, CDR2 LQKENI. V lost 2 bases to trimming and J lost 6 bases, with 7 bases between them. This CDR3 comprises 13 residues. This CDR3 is CASSPGTAGELFF. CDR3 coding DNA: TGTGCCAGCTCACCAGGGACGGCCGGGGAGCTGTTTTTT.

The CDR3 bases are TGTGCCACCGTACGGGACAGGGTCATCAATGAGCAGTTCTTC. Amino acids: CATVRDRVINEQFF. The genes are TRBV15 and TRBJ2-1, with TRBD1 matching 9 bases. The CDR3 extends over 14 amino acids. Trimming removed 8 bases from V and 6 bases from J; junction bases left unmatched: 8. Germline values: CDR1 LNHNV, CDR2 YYDKDF (reference sequence).

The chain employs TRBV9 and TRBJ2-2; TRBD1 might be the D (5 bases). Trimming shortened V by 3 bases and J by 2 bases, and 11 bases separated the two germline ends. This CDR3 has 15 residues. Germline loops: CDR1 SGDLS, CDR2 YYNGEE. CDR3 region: CASSAYRSNTGELFF. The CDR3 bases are TGTGCCAGCAGCGCCTACAGGAGCAACACCGGGGAGCTGTTTTTT.

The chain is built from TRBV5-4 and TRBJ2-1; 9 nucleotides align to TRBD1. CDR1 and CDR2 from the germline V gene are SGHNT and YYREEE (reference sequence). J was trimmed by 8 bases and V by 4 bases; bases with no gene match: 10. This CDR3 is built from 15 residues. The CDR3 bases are TGTGCCAGCAGCCGATCCGGGACAGGGTGGGATGAGCAGTTCTTC. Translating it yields CASSRSGTGWDEQFF. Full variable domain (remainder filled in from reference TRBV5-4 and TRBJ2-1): ETGVTQSPTHLIKTRGQQVTLRCSSQSGHNTVSWYQQALGQGPQFIFQYYREEENGRGNFPPRFSGLQFPNYSSELNVNALELDDSALYLCASSRSGTGWDEQFFGPGTRLTVL.

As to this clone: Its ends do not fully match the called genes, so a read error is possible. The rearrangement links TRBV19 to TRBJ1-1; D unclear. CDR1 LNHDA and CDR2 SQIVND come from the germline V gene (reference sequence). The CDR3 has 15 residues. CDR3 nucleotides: TGTGCCAGTAGCATAGGTCAGGTCATGAACACTGAAGCTTTCTTT. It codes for CASSIGQVMNTEAFF.

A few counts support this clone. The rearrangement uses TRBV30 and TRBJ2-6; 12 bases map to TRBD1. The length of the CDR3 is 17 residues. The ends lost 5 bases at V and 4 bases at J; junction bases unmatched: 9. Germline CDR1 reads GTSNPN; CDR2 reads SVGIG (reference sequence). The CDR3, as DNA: TGTGCCTGGTACCGGGACAGGGGGCGCCGAGGGGCCAACGTCCTGACTTTC. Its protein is CAWYRDRGRRGANVLTF.

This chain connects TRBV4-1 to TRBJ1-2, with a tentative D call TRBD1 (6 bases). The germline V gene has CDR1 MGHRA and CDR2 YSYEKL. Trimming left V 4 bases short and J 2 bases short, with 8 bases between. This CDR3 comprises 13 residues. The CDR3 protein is CASSPDRNYGYTF. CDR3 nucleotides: TGCGCCAGCAGCCCGGACAGAAACTATGGCTACACCTTC.

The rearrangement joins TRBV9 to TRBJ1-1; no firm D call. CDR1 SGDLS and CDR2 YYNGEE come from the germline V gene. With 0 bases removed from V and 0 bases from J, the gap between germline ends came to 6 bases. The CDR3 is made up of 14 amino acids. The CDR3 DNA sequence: TGTGCCAGCAGCGTAGAGGGCATGAACACTGAAGCTTTCTTT. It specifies CASSVEGMNTEAFF.

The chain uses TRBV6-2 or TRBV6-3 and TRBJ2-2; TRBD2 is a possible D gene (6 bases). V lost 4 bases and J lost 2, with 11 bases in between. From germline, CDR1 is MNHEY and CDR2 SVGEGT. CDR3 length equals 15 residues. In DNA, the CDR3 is TGTGCCAGCAGTTTGGGACTCTATAACACCGGGGAGCTGTTTTTT. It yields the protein CASSLGLYNTGELFF.

CDR3 residues: CASSLLARGPDTQYF. The CDR3 DNA sequence: TGCGCCAGCAGCCTCCTGGCAAGGGGGCCAGATACGCAGTATTTT. V gene TRBV5-1 combines with J gene TRBJ2-3; the match to TRBD1 covers 7 bases. Germline V gene sequence: CDR1 SGHRS, CDR2 YFSETQ. The V and J ends lost 4 bases and 4 bases, in that order; junction bases with no gene match: 9. The CDR3 has 15 residues.

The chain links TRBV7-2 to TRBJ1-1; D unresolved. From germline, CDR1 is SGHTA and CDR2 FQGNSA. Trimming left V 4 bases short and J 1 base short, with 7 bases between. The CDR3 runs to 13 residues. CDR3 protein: CASSSRQNTEAFF. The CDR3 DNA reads TGTGCCAGCAGCTCGCGACAGAACACTGAAGCTTTCTTT.

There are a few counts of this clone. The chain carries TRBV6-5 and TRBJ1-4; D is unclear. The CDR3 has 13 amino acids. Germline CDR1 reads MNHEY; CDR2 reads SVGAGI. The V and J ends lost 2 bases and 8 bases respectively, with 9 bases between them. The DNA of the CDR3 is TGTGCCAGCAGTTACAGGGCTAGGGAAAAACTGTTTTTT. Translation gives CASSYRAREKLFF.

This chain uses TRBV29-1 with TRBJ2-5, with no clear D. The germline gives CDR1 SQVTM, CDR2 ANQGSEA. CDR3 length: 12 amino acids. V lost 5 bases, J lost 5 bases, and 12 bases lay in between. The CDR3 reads CSVRVGFETQYF. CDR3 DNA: TGCAGCGTTCGCGTGGGGTTTGAGACCCAGTACTTC.